A single sample gave rise to the 30 T cell receptor beta chains below, sequenced in a study of blood T cell repertoires in COVID-19. Here immunoSEQ multiplex PCR was the method, and the copy in TCRdb shows in-frame clones only, minus some. The table lists 150,000 to 200,000 clones, roughly 86% of them singletons. Sequenced sample: peripheral blood. The receptors were gathered from a man in his 70s with acute or convalescent COVID-19.

The chain recombines TRBV10-3 with TRBJ2-5; 8 nucleotides line up with TRBD2. Germline loops: CDR1 ENHRY, CDR2 SYGVKD. This CDR3 is 14 amino acids long. Losses at the gene ends were 3 bases for V and 2 bases for J; bases not matched to a gene: 2. The CDR3, as DNA: TGTGCCATCAGTGAATTAGCGGGGCAAGAGACCCAGTACTTC. Translated: CAISELAGQETQYF.

This clone was seen once. The chain couples TRBV6-5 to TRBJ2-7; 8 positions agree with TRBD1. Germline V gene sequence: CDR1 MNHEY, CDR2 SVGAGI. The CDR3 is made up of 14 amino acids. With V trimmed by 5 bases and J by 1 base, 4 bases remained unmatched. CDR3 DNA sequence: TGTGCCAGCAGTCCTCGGACAGGGTCCTACGAGCAGTACTTC. This encodes CASSPRTGSYEQYF.

V usage is TRBV2 and J usage is TRBJ1-1, with no clear D. The CDR3 is 16 residues long. The ends were cut back, 2 bases at V and 0 bases at J, with 13 bases in the middle. Germline V gene lookup returns CDR1 SNHLY and CDR2 FYNNEI. This chain's CDR3 is CASSELEGWMNTEAFF. DNA for the CDR3: TGTGCCAGCAGTGAACTGGAGGGCTGGATGAACACTGAAGCTTTCTTT.

V is TRBV9 and J is TRBJ1-3; D gene unclear. Trimming cost V 0 bases and J 2 bases, with 6 bases left between them. The CDR3 spans 14 residues. Per the germline V gene, CDR1 is SGDLS and CDR2 is YYNGEE. For the CDR3, the DNA is TGTGCCAGCAGCGTAGGGGAGCCTGGAAACACCATATATTTT. Residues: CASSVGEPGNTIYF.

The V gene is TRBV27, the J gene TRBJ2-7; 8 nucleotides agree with TRBD1. The CDR3 is made up of 14 amino acids. Looked up from germline, CDR1 is MNHEY and CDR2 is SMNVEV (reference sequence). Trimming at V came to 2 bases and at J to 5 bases, leaving 5 bases not matched to a gene. The CDR3 reads CASSLRTGTDEQYF. The CDR3 DNA reads TGTGCCAGCAGTTTAAGGACAGGGACGGACGAGCAGTACTTC.

The rearrangement links TRBV5-4 to TRBJ2-5; 13 bases are shared with TRBD2. The CDR3 sequence is 16 residues long. Unmatched junction bases numbered 1, after V lost 0 bases and J lost 2 bases. The germline V gene has CDR1 SGHNT and CDR2 YYREEE (reference sequence). The CDR3 nucleotides are TGTGCCAGCAGCTTGGAGACTAGCGGGGGGCAAGAGACCCAGTACTTC. Translating it yields CASSLETSGGQETQYF.

CDR3 bases: TGTGCCAGCAGTTCCGGACAGGCTAATGAAAAACTGTTTTTT. Amino acids: CASSSGQANEKLFF. The chain uses TRBV28 and TRBJ1-4, with 7 bases that match TRBD1. This CDR3 spans 14 amino acids. In germline, CDR1 is MDHEN, CDR2 SYDVKM. Trimming removed 4 bases from V and 3 bases from J; junction bases left unmatched: 2.

The gene calls are TRBV5-6 and TRBJ2-7, with 11 bases identical to TRBD2. This CDR3 comprises 14 residues. V was pared by 4 bases and J by 5 bases, with 5 bases of the junction left unmatched. CDR1 and CDR2 (germline): SGHDT, YYEEEE. DNA of the CDR3: TGTGCCAGCAGCCGTAGCGGGGGGGCAAACGAGCAGTACTTC. Translated: CASSRSGGANEQYF.

V usage is TRBV19 and J usage is TRBJ2-5; 10 nucleotides align to TRBD1. Germline assignment: CDR1 LNHDA and CDR2 SQIVND (reference sequence). V lost 5 bases to trimming and J lost 5 bases; unmatched junction nucleotides: 5. The CDR3 covers 14 residues. The CDR3 is CASSRQGARETQYF. CDR3 DNA: TGTGCCAGTAGTCGACAGGGGGCGCGGGAGACCCAGTACTTC. Supplemented by reference TRBV19 and TRBJ2-5, the full variable domain reads DGGITQSPKYLFRKEGQNVTLSCEQNLNHDAMYWYRQDPGQGLRLIYYSQIVNDFQKGDIAEGYSVSREKKESFPLTVTSAQKNPTAFYLCASSRQGARETQYFGPGTRLLVL.

The chain has TRBV25-1 and TRBJ1-4; 7 positions agree with TRBD1. The CDR3 is made up of 16 amino acids. The germline CDR1 and CDR2 sequences are MGHDK and SYGVNS. The junction had 10 bases not matched to a gene; V was cut back by 4 bases and J by 5 bases. The CDR3 DNA is TGTGCCAGCAGTGGAAGGGTGACAGGGCAGAATGAAAAACTGTTTTTT. Amino acids: CASSGRVTGQNEKLFF.

The chain joins TRBV28 to TRBJ2-7; D is uncertain. In germline, CDR1 is MDHEN, CDR2 SYDVKM. The CDR3 spans 11 residues. The V gene lost 4 bases and the J gene lost 4 bases, with 5 bases spanning the gap. CDR3 coding DNA: TGTGCCAGCAGTTCCCCTTACGAGCAGTACTTC. Translating gives CASSSPYEQYF. Looking up the rest from reference TRBV28 and TRBJ2-7 gives the full variable domain: DVKVTQSSRYLVKRTGEKVFLECVQDMDHENMFWYRQDPGLGLRLIYFSYDVKMKEKGDIPEGYSVSREKKERFSLILESASTNQTSMYLCASSSPYEQYFGPGTRLTVT.

The chain recombines TRBV11-2 with TRBJ1-6; D may be TRBD1 (5 bases). The CDR3 loop spans 14 amino acids. Trimming shortened V by 5 bases and J by 10 bases, and 15 bases separated the two germline ends. From germline, CDR1 is SGHAT and CDR2 FQNNGV. The CDR3 bases are TGTGCCAGCAGCCAGGGTGCGGGGTACTCACCCCTCCACTTT. It encodes CASSQGAGYSPLHF.

The J gene is TRBJ2-2, the V gene TRBV6-1, with 9 bases aligning to TRBD2. The CDR3 spans 17 residues. V lost 0 bases to trimming and J lost 7 bases; unmatched junction nucleotides: 9. CDR1 MNHNS and CDR2 SASEGT come from the germline V gene. As DNA, the CDR3 is TGTGCCAGCAGTGAAGCGCCTAGCGGGAATCTTGGCGGGGAGCTGTTTTTT. Residues: CASSEAPSGNLGGELFF.

The rearrangement joins TRBV2 to TRBJ2-7; D possibly corresponds to TRBD2 (5 bases). This CDR3 has 17 residues. Trimming left V 5 bases short and J 3 bases short, with 23 bases between. Germline V gene data show CDR1 as SNHLY and CDR2 as FYNNEI. CDR3 in amino acids: CASSRGRADSGSYEQYF. CDR3 bases: TGTGCCAGCAGTCGAGGCCGAGCGGACTCGGGTAGCTACGAGCAGTACTTC.

The V and J genes are TRBV5-4 and TRBJ1-6; TRBD1 is a possible D gene (5 bases). The germline V and J ends were trimmed by 3 bases and 0 bases, with 13 bases remaining between them. The germline CDR1 and CDR2 sequences are SGHNT and YYREEE (reference sequence). This CDR3 comprises 17 residues. CDR3 loop: CASSSARGSSYNSPLHF. The CDR3 DNA sequence: TGTGCCAGCAGCTCGGCTCGGGGGAGCTCCTATAATTCACCCCTCCACTTT.

The sample holds a few counts of this clone. This sequence joins TRBV10-1 and TRBJ1-3; D remains unclear. Per germline, CDR1 WNHNN and CDR2 SYGVQD (reference sequence). This CDR3 has 16 amino acids. The V and J ends lost 6 bases and 0 bases respectively, with 15 bases between them. In DNA, the CDR3 is TGCGCCAGCAGCCTCCCAAGGAGTGTCTCTGGAAACACCATATATTTT. The encoded protein is CASSLPRSVSGNTIYF.

This clone was seen only a few times. The chain couples TRBV4-1 to TRBJ2-1; 13 bases match TRBD2. This CDR3 region has 15 residues. Germline values: CDR1 MGHRA, CDR2 YSYEKL. Trimming cost V 4 bases and J 7 bases; bases outside gene matches: 4. The CDR3 reads CASSPGLAGLNEQFF. CDR3 nucleotide sequence: TGCGCCAGCAGCCCGGGACTAGCGGGGTTAAATGAGCAGTTCTTC.

The chain combines TRBV7-3 with TRBJ2-2; tentatively, D is TRBD1 (5 bases). The V gene's germline CDR1 is SGHTA and CDR2 FQGTGA. V shed 5 bases and J shed 4 bases, with 17 bases lying between them. The CDR3 spans 16 residues. CDR3 region: CASSLVGAESTGELFF. CDR3 DNA sequence: TGTGCCAGCAGCCTAGTAGGGGCAGAGAGCACCGGGGAGCTGTTTTTT.

The chain couples TRBV7-2 to TRBJ2-2; 12 positions match TRBD1. Per the germline V gene, CDR1 is SGHTA and CDR2 is FQGNSA. V lost 3 bases to trimming and J lost 5 bases; unmatched junction nucleotides: 4. This CDR3 has 16 amino acids. The CDR3 here is CASSLGQGAGTGELFF. DNA for the CDR3: TGTGCCAGCAGCTTGGGACAGGGGGCCGGGACCGGGGAGCTGTTTTTT.

The V call is TRBV5-1, the J call TRBJ2-6; D unresolved. CDR3 length equals 15 residues. V was shortened by 0 bases and J by 0 bases, with 4 bases between the two germline ends. Germline assignment: CDR1 SGHRS and CDR2 YFSETQ. CDR3 DNA sequence: TGCGCCAGCAGCTTGGTCGGCTCTGGGGCCAACGTCCTGACTTTC. This encodes CASSLVGSGANVLTF.

V usage is TRBV24-1 and J usage is TRBJ2-1; 14 bases line up with TRBD2. This CDR3 spans 17 amino acids. Germline V gene lookup returns CDR1 KGHDR and CDR2 SFDVKD. V shed 1 base and J 8 bases; nucleotides not matched to a gene: 6. This CDR3 reads CATSDLGTSGSLDEQFF. CDR3 in DNA: TGTGCCACCAGTGATTTAGGGACTAGCGGGAGCCTGGATGAGCAGTTCTTC.

This chain links TRBV6-5 with TRBJ1-3; TRBD1 matches at 9 bases. Germline V lookup: CDR1 MNHEY, CDR2 SVGAGI. Losses at the gene ends were 5 bases for V and 4 bases for J; bases not matched to a gene: 6. The CDR3 length is 15 residues. Written as DNA, the CDR3 is TGTGCCAGCAGTCGGGACAGGGCTGGAGGAAACACCATATATTTT. As protein: CASSRDRAGGNTIYF.

This chain joins TRBV30 and TRBJ1-2; D not certain. The germline CDR1 and CDR2 sequences are GTSNPN and SVGIG (reference sequence). V lost 3 bases to trimming and J lost 4 bases, with 15 bases between them. The CDR3 is 14 residues long. CDR3: CAWRTVVYSYGYTF. In DNA, the CDR3 is TGTGCCTGGAGAACAGTGGTGTATAGCTATGGCTACACCTTC.

This clone was counted ten times or more. V and J are TRBV27 and TRBJ2-4, with a possible D match to TRBD1 (6 bases). The germline V and J ends were trimmed by 2 bases and 0 bases, with 11 bases remaining between them. This CDR3 comprises 16 residues. CDR1 is MNHEY and CDR2 is SMNVEV in the germline V gene (reference sequence). DNA for the CDR3: TGTGCCAGCAGTTTAGCAGGGGCGGCAGCCAAAAACATTCAGTACTTC. This encodes CASSLAGAAAKNIQYF.

The chain recombines TRBV3-1 (or the pseudogene TRBV3-2) with TRBJ1-2; D not certain. Trimming left V 1 base short and J 2 bases short, with 8 bases between. Germline-derived CDR1 and CDR2 are LGHDT and YNNKEL (reference sequence). The CDR3 covers 14 residues. CDR3 in DNA: TGTGCCAGCAGCCAAGTCACGGGAAACTATGGCTACACCTTC. Translated, it gives CASSQVTGNYGYTF.

The rearrangement joins TRBV9 to TRBJ1-4; 7 nucleotides match TRBD1. Germline CDR1 is SGDLS and CDR2 is YYNGEE. The CDR3 spans 15 residues. V trimming: 2 bases; J trimming: 4 bases; junction bases outside the gene matches: 5. CDR3 protein: CASSVLGQSNEKLFF. CDR3 nucleotide sequence: TGTGCCAGCAGCGTTCTGGGACAGAGTAATGAAAAACTGTTTTTT.

The J gene is TRBJ2-1, the V gene TRBV6-6; the match to TRBD1 covers 10 bases. This CDR3 has 14 amino acids. The trim removed 8 bases at V and 6 bases at J, leaving 7 bases unmatched. Germline CDR1 MNHNY, CDR2 SVGAGI (reference sequence). CDR3 sequence reads: CASGKGQGINEQFF. CDR3 DNA sequence: TGTGCCAGCGGGAAGGGACAGGGGATCAATGAGCAGTTCTTC.

The chain links TRBV18 to TRBJ2-7, with TRBD2 as a possible D gene (7 bases). Trimming left V 0 bases short and J 2 bases short, with 14 bases between. The CDR3 is 16 residues long. Germline assignment: CDR1 KGHSH and CDR2 LQKENI. CDR3 nucleotide sequence: TGTGCCAGCTCACCACCGTCTGGCGGGGGCACCTACGAGCAGTACTTC. Translating it yields CASSPPSGGGTYEQYF.

This rearrangement joins TRBV3-1 (or the pseudogene TRBV3-2) to TRBJ2-1; 8 positions agree with TRBD2. Per the germline V gene, CDR1 is LGHDT and CDR2 is YNNKEL (reference sequence). The CDR3 has 16 residues. V shed 4 bases and J 0 bases; nucleotides not matched to a gene: 5. The CDR3 nucleotides read TGTGCCAGCAGCCGACTAGCGCTAAGCTCCTACAATGAGCAGTTCTTC. It yields the protein CASSRLALSSYNEQFF.

The rearrangement uses TRBV5-4 and TRBJ2-3; D may be TRBD2 (5 bases). The V end was cut by 1 base, the J end by 1 base, with 13 bases between. This CDR3 is 16 amino acids long. From germline, CDR1 is SGHNT and CDR2 YYREEE (reference sequence). Here the CDR3 reads CASSLNLLRGTDTQYF. The CDR3 bases are TGTGCCAGCAGCTTGAATTTATTGAGGGGCACAGATACGCAGTATTTT.